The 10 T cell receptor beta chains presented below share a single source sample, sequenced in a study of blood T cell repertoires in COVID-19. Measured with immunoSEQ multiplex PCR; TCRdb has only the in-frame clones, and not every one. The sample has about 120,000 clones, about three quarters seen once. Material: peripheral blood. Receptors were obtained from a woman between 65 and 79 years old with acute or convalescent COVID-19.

The DNA for the CDR3 is TGTGCCAGCAGATACCGGGGGCGGGAGGGAGAGACCCAGTACTTC. The encoded protein is CASRYRGREGETQYF. V gene TRBV6-5 combines with J gene TRBJ2-5; 9 bases agree with TRBD2. Germline-derived CDR1 and CDR2 are MNHEY and SVGAGI. This CDR3 has 15 residues. The V and J ends lost 6 bases and 4 bases, in that order; junction bases with no gene match: 9.

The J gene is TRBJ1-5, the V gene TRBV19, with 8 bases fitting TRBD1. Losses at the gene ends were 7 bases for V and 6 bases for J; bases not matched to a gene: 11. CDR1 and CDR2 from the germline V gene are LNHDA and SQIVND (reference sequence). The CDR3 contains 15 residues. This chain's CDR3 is CASTMGQGAFQPQHF. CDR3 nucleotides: TGTGCCAGTACAATGGGGCAGGGGGCGTTTCAGCCCCAGCATTTT.

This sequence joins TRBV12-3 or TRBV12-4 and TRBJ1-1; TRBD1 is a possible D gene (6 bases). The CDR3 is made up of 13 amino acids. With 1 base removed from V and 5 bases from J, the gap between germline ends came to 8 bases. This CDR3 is CASSLGGQTEAFF. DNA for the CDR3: TGTGCCAGCAGTTTAGGGGGGCAAACTGAAGCTTTCTTT.

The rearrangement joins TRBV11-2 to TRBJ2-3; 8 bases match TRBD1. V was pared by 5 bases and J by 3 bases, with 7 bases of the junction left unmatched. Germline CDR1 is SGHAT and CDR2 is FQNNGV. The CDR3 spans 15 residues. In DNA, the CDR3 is TGTGCCAGCAGCCCGGACAGGGTCCCTACAGATACGCAGTATTTT. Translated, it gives CASSPDRVPTDTQYF.

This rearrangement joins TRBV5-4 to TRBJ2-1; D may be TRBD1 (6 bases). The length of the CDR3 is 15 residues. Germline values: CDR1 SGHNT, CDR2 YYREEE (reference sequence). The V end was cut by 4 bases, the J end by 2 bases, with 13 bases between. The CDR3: CASSGRRGTYNEQFF. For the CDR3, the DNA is TGTGCCAGCAGCGGGCGCAGGGGAACCTACAATGAGCAGTTCTTC.

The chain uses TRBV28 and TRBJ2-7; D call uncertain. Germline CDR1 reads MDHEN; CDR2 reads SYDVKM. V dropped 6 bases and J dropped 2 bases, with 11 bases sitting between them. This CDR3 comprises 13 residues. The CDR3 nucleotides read TGTGCCAGCAGCCCCCCCCAGGCCTACGAGCAGTACTTC. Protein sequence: CASSPPQAYEQYF.

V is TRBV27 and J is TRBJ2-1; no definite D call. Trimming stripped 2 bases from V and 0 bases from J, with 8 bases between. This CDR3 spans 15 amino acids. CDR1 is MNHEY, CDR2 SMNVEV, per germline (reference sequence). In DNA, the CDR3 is TGTGCCAGCAGTTTAGTCCCTAGCTCCTACAATGAGCAGTTCTTC. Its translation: CASSLVPSSYNEQFF.

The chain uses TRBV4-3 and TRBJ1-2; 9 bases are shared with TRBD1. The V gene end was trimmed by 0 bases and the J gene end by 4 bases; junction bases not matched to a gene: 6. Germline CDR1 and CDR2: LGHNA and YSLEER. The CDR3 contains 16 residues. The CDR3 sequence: CASSQDLGGQGYGYTF. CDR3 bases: TGCGCCAGCAGCCAAGATTTGGGGGGACAGGGCTATGGCTACACCTTC.

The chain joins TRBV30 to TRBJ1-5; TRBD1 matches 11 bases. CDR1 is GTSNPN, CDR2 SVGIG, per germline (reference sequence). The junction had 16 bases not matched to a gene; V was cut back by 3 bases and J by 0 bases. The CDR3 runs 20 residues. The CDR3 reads CAWSEQPGTGGPYSNQPQHF. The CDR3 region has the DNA TGTGCCTGGAGCGAGCAACCCGGGACAGGGGGGCCTTATAGCAATCAGCCCCAGCATTTT.

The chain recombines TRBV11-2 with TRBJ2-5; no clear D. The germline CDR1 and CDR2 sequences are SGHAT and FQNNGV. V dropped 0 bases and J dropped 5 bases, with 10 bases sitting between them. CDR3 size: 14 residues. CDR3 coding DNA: TGTGCCAGCAGCTTAGATCCTAGTTCCGAGACCCAGTACTTC. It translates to CASSLDPSSETQYF.